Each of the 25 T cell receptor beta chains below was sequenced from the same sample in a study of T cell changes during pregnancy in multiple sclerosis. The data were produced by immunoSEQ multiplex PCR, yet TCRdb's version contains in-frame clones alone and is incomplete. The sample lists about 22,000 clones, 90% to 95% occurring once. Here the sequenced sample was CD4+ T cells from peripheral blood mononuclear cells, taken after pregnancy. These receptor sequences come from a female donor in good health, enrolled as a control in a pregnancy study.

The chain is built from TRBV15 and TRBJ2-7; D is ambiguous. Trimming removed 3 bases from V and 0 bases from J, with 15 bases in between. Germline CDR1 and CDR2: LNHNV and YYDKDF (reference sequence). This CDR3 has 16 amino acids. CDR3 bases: TGTGCCACCAGCAGCAACCCTGCGGTGGGCTCCTACGAGCAGTACTTC. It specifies CATSSNPAVGSYEQYF. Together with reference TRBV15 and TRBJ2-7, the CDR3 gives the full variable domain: DAMVIQNPRYQVTQFGKPVTLSCSQTLNHNVMYWYQQKSSQAPKLLFHYYDKDFNNEADTPDNFQSRRPNTSFCFLDIRSPGLGDTAMYLCATSSNPAVGSYEQYFGPGTRLTVT.

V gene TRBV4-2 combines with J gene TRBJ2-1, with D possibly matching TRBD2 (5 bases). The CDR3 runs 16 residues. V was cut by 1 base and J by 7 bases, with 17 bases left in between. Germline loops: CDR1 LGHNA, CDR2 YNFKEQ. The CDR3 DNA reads TGTGCCAGCAGCCAAGTCAGCAGCCTAGCTAGGAATGAGCAGTTCTTC. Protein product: CASSQVSSLARNEQFF.

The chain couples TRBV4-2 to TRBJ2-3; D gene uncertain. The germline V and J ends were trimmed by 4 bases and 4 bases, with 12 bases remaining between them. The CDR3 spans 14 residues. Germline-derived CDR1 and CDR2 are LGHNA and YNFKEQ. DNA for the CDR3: TGTGCCAGCAGCCCAGGTCAGGTTTCAGATACGCAGTATTTT. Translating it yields CASSPGQVSDTQYF.

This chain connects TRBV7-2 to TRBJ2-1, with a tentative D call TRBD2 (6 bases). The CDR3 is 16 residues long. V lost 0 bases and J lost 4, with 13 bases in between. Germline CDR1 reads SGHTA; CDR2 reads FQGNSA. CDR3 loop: CASSLASTGSYNEQFF. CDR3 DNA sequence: TGTGCCAGCAGCTTAGCATCGACCGGGAGTTACAATGAGCAGTTCTTC.

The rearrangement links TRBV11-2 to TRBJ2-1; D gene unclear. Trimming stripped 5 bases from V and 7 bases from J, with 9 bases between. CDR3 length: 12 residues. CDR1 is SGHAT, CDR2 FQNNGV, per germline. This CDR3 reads CASSPAGNEQFF. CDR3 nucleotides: TGTGCCAGCAGCCCGGCCGGGAATGAGCAGTTCTTC.

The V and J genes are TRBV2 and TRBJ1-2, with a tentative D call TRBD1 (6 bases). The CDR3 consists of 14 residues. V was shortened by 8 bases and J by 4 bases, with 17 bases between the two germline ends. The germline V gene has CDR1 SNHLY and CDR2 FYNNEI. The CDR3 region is CASHLGRGGYGYTF. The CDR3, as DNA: TGTGCCAGCCACCTAGGGAGGGGGGGCTATGGCTACACCTTC.

CDR3 residues: CASSYRTGRGEQYF. CDR3 in DNA: TGTGCCAGCAGCTACCGGACAGGGAGGGGCGAGCAGTACTTC. This chain joins TRBV11-1 and TRBJ2-7; D might be TRBD1 (8 bases). This CDR3 has 14 amino acids. Germline V lookup: CDR1 SGHAT, CDR2 FQDESV (reference sequence). The V end was cut by 4 bases, the J end by 6 bases, with 16 bases between.

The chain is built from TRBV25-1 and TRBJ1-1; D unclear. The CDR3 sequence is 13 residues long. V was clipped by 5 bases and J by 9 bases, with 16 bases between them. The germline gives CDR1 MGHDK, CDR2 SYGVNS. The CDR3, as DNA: TGTGCCAGCAGTATGAGTGCTTTGACAAAAGCTTTCTTT. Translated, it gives CASSMSALTKAFF.

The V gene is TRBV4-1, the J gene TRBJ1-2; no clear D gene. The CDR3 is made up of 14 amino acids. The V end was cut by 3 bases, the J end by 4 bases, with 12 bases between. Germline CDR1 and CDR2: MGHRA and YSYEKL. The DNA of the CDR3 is TGCGCCAGCAGCCACGTCCAAACGGTCTATGGCTACACCTTC. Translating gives CASSHVQTVYGYTF.

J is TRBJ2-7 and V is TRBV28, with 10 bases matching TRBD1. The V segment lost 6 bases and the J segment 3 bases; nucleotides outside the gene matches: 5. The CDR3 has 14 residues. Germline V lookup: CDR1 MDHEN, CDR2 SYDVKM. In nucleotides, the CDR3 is TGTGCCAGCAGACCGGGACAGGGGATCTACGAGCAGTACTTC. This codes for CASRPGQGIYEQYF. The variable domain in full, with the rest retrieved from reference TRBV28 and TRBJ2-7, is DVKVTQSSRYLVKRTGEKVFLECVQDMDHENMFWYRQDPGLGLRLIYFSYDVKMKEKGDIPEGYSVSREKKERFSLILESASTNQTSMYLCASRPGQGIYEQYFGPGTRLTVT.

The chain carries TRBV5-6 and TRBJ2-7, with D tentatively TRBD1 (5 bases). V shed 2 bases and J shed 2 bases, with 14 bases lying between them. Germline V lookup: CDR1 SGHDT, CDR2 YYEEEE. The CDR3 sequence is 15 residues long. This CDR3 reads CASSFRRTLPYEQYF. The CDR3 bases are TGTGCCAGCAGCTTCAGGCGGACACTCCCCTACGAGCAGTACTTC.

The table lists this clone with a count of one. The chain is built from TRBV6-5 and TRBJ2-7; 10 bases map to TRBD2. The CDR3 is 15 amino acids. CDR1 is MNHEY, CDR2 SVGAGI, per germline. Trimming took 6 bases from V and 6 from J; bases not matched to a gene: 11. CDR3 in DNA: TGTGCCAGCAGACCCCGTAGGGGACTAGCGCCCGAGCAGTACTTC. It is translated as CASRPRRGLAPEQYF.

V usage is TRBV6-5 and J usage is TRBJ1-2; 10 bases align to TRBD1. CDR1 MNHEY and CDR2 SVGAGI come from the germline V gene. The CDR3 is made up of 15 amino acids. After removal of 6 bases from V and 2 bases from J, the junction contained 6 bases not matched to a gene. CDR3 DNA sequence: TGTGCCAGCAGAGACCCGGGACAGGGGAACTATGGCTACACCTTC. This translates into CASRDPGQGNYGYTF.

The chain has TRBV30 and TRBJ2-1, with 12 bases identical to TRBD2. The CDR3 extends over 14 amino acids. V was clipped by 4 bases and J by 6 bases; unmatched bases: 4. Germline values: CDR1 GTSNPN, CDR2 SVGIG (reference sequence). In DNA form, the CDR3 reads TGTGCCTGGACCGGGACTAGCGGGCCCAATGAGCAGTTCTTC. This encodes CAWTGTSGPNEQFF. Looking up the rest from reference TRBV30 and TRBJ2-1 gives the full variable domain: SQTIHQWPATLVQPVGSPLSLECTVEGTSNPNLYWYRQAAGRGLQLLFYSVGIGQISSEVPQNLSASRPQDRQFILSSKKLLLSDSGFYLCAWTGTSGPNEQFFGPGTRLTVL.

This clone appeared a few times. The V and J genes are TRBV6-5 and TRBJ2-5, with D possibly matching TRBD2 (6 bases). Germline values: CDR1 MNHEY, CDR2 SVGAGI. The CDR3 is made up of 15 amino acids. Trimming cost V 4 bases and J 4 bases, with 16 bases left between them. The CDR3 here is CASSSRILAGETQYF. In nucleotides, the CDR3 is TGTGCCAGCAGTTCCCGCATACTAGCTGGAGAGACCCAGTACTTC.

The CDR3 DNA sequence: TGTGCCAGCAGTGAATTCGAGGGGGCAGAGACCCAGTACTTC. This encodes CASSEFEGAETQYF. The chain links TRBV25-1 to TRBJ2-5, with 7 bases that match TRBD1. With 1 base clipped from V and 4 bases from J, the junction kept 3 bases outside the gene matches. Germline CDR1 reads MGHDK; CDR2 reads SYGVNS. The CDR3 sequence is 14 residues long. Together with reference TRBV25-1 and TRBJ2-5, the CDR3 gives the full variable domain: EADIYQTPRYLVIGTGKKITLECSQTMGHDKMYWYQQDPGMELHLIHYSYGVNSTEKGDLSSESTVSRIRTEHFPLTLESARPSHTSQYLCASSEFEGAETQYFGPGTRLLVL.

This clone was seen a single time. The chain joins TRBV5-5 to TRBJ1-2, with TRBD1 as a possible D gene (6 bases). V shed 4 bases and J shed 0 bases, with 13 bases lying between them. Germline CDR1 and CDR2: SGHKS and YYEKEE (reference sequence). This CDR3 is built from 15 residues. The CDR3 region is CASSHGDTSNYGYTF. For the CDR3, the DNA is TGTGCCAGCAGCCACGGGGACACGTCTAACTATGGCTACACCTTC.

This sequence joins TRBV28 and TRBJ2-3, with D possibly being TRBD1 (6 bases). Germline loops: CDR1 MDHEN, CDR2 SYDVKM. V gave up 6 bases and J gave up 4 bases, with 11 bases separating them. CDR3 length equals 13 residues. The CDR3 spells CASRPGHSDTQYF. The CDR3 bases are TGTGCCAGCAGACCGGGACACTCAGATACGCAGTATTTT.

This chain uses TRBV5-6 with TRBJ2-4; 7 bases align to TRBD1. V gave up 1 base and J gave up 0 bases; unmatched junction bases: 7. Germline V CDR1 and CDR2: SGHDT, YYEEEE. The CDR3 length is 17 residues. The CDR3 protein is CASSLRDSFLAKNIQYF. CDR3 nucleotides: TGTGCCAGCAGCTTGCGGGACAGTTTTTTAGCCAAAAACATTCAGTACTTC.

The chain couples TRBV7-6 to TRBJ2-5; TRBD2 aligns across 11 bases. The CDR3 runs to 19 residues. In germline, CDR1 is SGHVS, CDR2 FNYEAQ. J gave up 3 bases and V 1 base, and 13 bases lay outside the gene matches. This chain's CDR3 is CASSLGQGSLAGGKETQYF. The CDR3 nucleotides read TGTGCCAGCAGCTTAGGCCAGGGTTCGCTAGCGGGAGGAAAAGAGACCCAGTACTTC.

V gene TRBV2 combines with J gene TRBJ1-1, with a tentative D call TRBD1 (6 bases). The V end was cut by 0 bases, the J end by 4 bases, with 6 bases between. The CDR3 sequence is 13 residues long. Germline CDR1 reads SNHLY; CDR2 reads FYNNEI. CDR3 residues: CASSEAGATEAFF. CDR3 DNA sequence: TGTGCCAGCAGTGAAGCGGGGGCCACTGAAGCTTTCTTT.

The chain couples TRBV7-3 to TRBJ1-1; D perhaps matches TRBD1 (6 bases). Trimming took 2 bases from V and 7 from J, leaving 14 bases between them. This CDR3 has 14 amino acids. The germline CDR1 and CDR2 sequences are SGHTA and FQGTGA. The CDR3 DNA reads TGTGCCAGCAGCTTAGAAGGGGGACCCATTGAAGCTTTCTTT. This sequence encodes CASSLEGGPIEAFF.

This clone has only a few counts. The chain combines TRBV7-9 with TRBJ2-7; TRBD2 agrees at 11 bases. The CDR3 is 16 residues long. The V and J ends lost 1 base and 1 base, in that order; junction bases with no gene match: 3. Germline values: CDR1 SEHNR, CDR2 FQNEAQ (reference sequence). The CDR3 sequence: CASSLVGTSGSYEQYF. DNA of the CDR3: TGTGCCAGCAGCTTAGTCGGGACTAGCGGATCCTACGAGCAGTACTTC.

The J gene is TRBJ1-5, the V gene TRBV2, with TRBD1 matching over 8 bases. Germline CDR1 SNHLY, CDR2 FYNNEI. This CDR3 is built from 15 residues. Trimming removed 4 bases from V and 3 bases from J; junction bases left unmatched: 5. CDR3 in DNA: TGTGCCAGCAGTGCCTGGACAGGGCTCAATCAGCCCCAGCATTTT. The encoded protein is CASSAWTGLNQPQHF.

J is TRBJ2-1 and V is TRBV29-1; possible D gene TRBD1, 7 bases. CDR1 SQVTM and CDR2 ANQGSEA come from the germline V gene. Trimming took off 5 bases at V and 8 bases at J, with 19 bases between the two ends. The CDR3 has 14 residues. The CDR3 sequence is CSVQGGLGNDEQFF. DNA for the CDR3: TGCAGCGTTCAGGGGGGTCTAGGGAATGATGAGCAGTTCTTC.